One TCR beta chain is described in this entry. The data originate from a study of blood T cell repertoires in COVID-19. The wider study: Acute and convalescent COVID-19 samples came from the United States, Italy and Spain. PBMCs, B-cell-depleted T cells, or T cells were the source of the cDNA or gDNA that made up the material.

In the authors' workflow: Cell counts per sample came from amplifying reference gene primers. Only in-frame clones appear in the TCRdb table, and some are missing; sequencing was by immunoSEQ multiplex PCR. That table furnishes V, J and clone size, whereas the DNA furnished D and trimming. This table holds around 160,000 clones, 65% to 90% found once. V lost 3 bases, J lost 8 bases, and 10 bases stayed unmatched. Per germline, CDR1 SGHRS and CDR2 YFSETQ. This CDR3 has 14 amino acids. This receptor was identified in a man aged 55 to 70 with acute or convalescent COVID-19. Sequencing used peripheral blood. The V gene is TRBV5-1, the J gene TRBJ1-2; 7 bases match TRBD1. The CDR3 protein is CASSSNRQGGGYTF. The CDR3 nucleotides read TGCGCCAGCAGCTCTAATAGACAGGGAGGAGGCTACACCTTC.